The present entry profiles one T cell receptor beta chain with its context. This receptor's antigen is unknown. No base quality information exists; no much larger clone differs at one position. The source of the sample is a study of blood T cell repertoires in COVID-19 (dated by TCRdb to about 2020). In terms of the full investigation: The collaborator samples originated in the United States, Italy and Spain and spanned the acute and convalescent phases of COVID-19. The repertoires were released in a freely available public database meant as a resource for research on the immune response to SARS-CoV-2. The prospective study material was composed of cDNA or gDNA derived from T cells, B-cell-depleted T cells, or PBMCs. Samples came from the ongoing ImmuneRACE study (first 160 participants) plus 1,254 subjects from 6 global collaborators. The dataset comprised deeply sampled blood TCRbeta repertoires from subjects exposed to, actively infected with, or recovered from COVID-19. Where available, HLA class I and class II types were obtained from metadata supplied by the sample provider rather than from assay-based typing. The sample metadata nearly always contained a de-identified subject ID, COVID-19 status, age in years and sex.

The immunoSEQ Assay, a bias-controlled multiplex PCR, was used to amplify TCRbeta CDR3 regions from genomic DNA. The paper's processing steps were these. The number of nucleated cells in each sample was estimated by amplification of reference gene primers within the assay. To quantify the absolute abundance of each unique TCRbeta CDR3 rearrangement, sequence reads were collapsed and filtered. For each sample, productive Simpson clonality was calculated by taking the square root of Simpson's diversity index across productive rearrangements. TCRdb's version of the immuneACCESS table is confined to in-frame rearrangements and falls short of the full clone set. An unresolved V gene accounts for under half of the shortfall where checked; the remainder is of unknown origin. The DNA gave D and trimming, while V, J and clone size come from that table. This sample has 150,000 to 200,000 clones in its table, and 70% to 80% of those were observed once. Jointly, the top ten make up roughly 9.4% of the sample.

Each collaborating institution followed its own protocols to collect whole blood in K2EDTA tubes. For TCRbeta analysis, collaborators shipped samples in one of three forms: frozen whole blood, isolated PBMCs, or DNA extracted from either of those sample types. Looking up the germline V gene yields CDR1 SGHRS and CDR2 YFSETQ. The junction carries 16 bases between V and J, which are trimmed by 4 bases and 6 bases respectively. From the cysteine through the phenylalanine, the CDR3 covers 14 amino acids. The retained sequence is limited to the CDR3, 42 bases, with the frame set at the first base. What the research found in general, with its limitations: The amount of clinical and demographic metadata varied by source and participant and was provided uncurated.

Sequencing input: peripheral blood. The TCR originated in a woman in her forties or fifties with active or convalescent COVID-19. The rearrangement joined TRBV5-1 to TRBJ1-2; the best D guess is TRBD1, with 6 bases matching. The DNA sequence is as follows: TGCGCCAGCAGCCGATACGACAGGTCTGATGGCTACACCTTC. It codes for CASSRYDRSDGYTF.